This entry concerns a single T cell receptor (beta chain). Its target antigen remains unknown. No base quality values were provided; no much bigger clone lies one nucleotide off. CDR1 and CDR2 are drawn from the germline V gene: MRHNA, SNTAGT. Measured from the cysteine to the phenylalanine, the CDR3 is 17 residues long. This entry keeps only the CDR3 DNA: 51 bases, framed from base 1. V is pared back by 0 bases and J by 1 base, with 13 bases lying between the germline termini. This record belongs to a study of control samples from healthy donors and cancer patients (dated by TCRdb to about 2020). The receptor library was made with the immunoSEQ multiplex PCR assay. TCRdb took over this immuneACCESS table, retaining in-frame rearrangements with V and J assigned. Such tables are incomplete; in checked studies, under half of the missing clones stem from an unresolved V gene, and the remainder is unexplained. The sample records around 100,000 clones, roughly 91% of which are singletons. The top ten hold 19% of the sample.

The sequencing input was PBMCs. The receptor was derived from a man aged 55 to 70 with lung cancer. The chain uses TRBV6-4 and TRBJ2-1; the D gene cannot be named for sure. The sequenced DNA: TGTGCCAGCAGTGACTCCTTTCGGGTGGGTTCCTACAATGAGCAGTTCTTC. Translated, this is CASSDSFRVGSYNEQFF.